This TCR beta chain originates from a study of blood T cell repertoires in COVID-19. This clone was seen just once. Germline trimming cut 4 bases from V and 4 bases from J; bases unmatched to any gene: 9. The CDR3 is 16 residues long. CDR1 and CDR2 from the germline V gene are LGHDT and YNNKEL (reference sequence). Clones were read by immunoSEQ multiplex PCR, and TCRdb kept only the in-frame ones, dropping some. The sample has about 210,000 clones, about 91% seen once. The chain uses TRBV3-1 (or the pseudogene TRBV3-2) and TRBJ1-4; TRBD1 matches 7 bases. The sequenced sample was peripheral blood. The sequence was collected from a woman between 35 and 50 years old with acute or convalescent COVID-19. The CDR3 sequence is CASSLSTTGNNEKLFF. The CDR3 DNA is TGTGCCAGCAGCCTCTCGACGACAGGGAATAATGAAAAACTGTTTTTT.